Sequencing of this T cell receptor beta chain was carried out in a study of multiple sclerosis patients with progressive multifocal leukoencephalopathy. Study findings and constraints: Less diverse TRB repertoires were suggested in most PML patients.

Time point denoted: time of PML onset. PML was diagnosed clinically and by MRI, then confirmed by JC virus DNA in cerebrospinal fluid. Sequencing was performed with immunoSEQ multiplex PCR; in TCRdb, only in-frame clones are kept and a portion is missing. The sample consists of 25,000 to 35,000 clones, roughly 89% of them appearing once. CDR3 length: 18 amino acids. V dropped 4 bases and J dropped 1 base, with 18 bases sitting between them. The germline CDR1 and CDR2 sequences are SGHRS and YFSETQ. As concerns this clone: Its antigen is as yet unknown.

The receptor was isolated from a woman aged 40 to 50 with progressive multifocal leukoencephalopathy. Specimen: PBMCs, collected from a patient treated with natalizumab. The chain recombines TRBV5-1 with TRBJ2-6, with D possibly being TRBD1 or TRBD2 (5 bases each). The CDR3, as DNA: TGCGCCAGCAGCGTGGGGAGACAGACACTTTCTGGGGCCAACGTCCTGACTTTC. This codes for CASSVGRQTLSGANVLTF.